A single sample is the source of the 26 T cell receptor beta chains below, sequenced in a study of metastatic and nonmetastatic thyroid tumors. MiXCR reprocessed the PCR reads for TCRdb. The table records fewer than 70,000 clones, 25% to 30% of them present only once. Each patient came to thyroid surgery without any prior treatment (of any kind). Sequences were obtained from blood. These receptors came from a female donor with papillary thyroid cancer or a benign thyroid nodule (not recorded which). Some clones in this sample may be carry-over from other donors' samples.

This clone was seen many times. Here the CDR3 DNA reads TGCAGCGTGTCAATTCCGGGACAGGGGGCTTACGAGCAGTACTTC. It is translated as CSVSIPGQGAYEQYF. The genes are TRBV29-1 and TRBJ2-7; 12 nucleotides align to TRBD1. The junction had 10 bases not matched to a gene; V was cut back by 6 bases and J by 4 bases. CDR3 size: 15 residues. Germline V gene data show CDR1 as SQVTM and CDR2 as ANQGSEA.

This clone was observed a few times. V gene TRBV6-5 combines with J gene TRBJ1-1; no firm D call. The CDR3 extends over 13 amino acids. V lost 8 bases, J lost 3 bases, and 13 bases lay in between. From germline, CDR1 is MNHEY and CDR2 SVGAGI. The CDR3 sequence is CASQSLGDTEAFF. In DNA, the CDR3 is TGTGCCAGCCAGTCCCTCGGGGACACTGAAGCTTTCTTT.

The CDR3 nucleotides read TGTGCCAGCTCACCGCTAGCGGGCCGGAACACCGGGGAGCTGTTTTTT. Its translation is CASSPLAGRNTGELFF. This sequence joins TRBV18 and TRBJ2-2, with 8 bases identical to TRBD2. This CDR3 has 16 amino acids. Germline values: CDR1 KGHSH, CDR2 LQKENI. The J segment lost 1 base and the V segment lost 3 bases, leaving 4 bases of the junction unmatched.

This clone was seen a handful of times. The chain carries TRBV28 and TRBJ1-3; D is undetermined. The germline V and J ends were trimmed by 5 bases and 0 bases, with 5 bases remaining between them. CDR1 and CDR2 (germline): MDHEN, SYDVKM. CDR3 length: 13 residues. CDR3 amino acids: CASSTDSGNTIYF. The CDR3 DNA follows: TGTGCCAGCAGTACCGACTCTGGAAACACCATATATTTT.

This clone was observed a few times. The CDR3 DNA reads as TGTGCCAGCAGTGCGGTGGCAGGCAATAGCAATCAGCCCCAGCATTTT. This translates into CASSAVAGNSNQPQHF. The genes are TRBV25-1 and TRBJ1-5; D is undetermined. Trimming removed 4 bases from V and 0 bases from J, with 13 bases in between. Germline CDR1 and CDR2: MGHDK and SYGVNS. The CDR3 consists of 16 residues.

With respect to this clone: This may stem from a read error, because a much larger clone lies one nucleotide away. The chain combines TRBV20-1 with TRBJ1-2; 9 bases line up with TRBD1. This CDR3 is 14 amino acids long. CDR1 DFQATT and CDR2 SNEGSKA come from the germline V gene (reference sequence). CDR3 sequence reads: CSARPGQGVDGCTF. CDR3 sequence (DNA): TGCAGTGCTAGACCGGGACAGGGAGTGGATGGCTGCACCTTC.

The gene calls are TRBV18 and TRBJ1-4, with a tentative D call TRBD1 (5 bases). The CDR3 consists of 15 residues. V was pared by 3 bases and J by 4 bases, with 12 bases between. In germline, CDR1 is KGHSH, CDR2 LQKENI. In nucleotides, the CDR3 is TGTGCCAGCTCACCTCGGGGGGAGGATAATGAAAAACTGTTTTTT. Translating gives CASSPRGEDNEKLFF.

This clone is termed medium-sized. The chain has TRBV28 and TRBJ2-7, with D unclear. The CDR3 is 16 residues long. V gave up 5 bases and J gave up 0 bases, with 17 bases separating them. Germline-derived CDR1 and CDR2 are MDHEN and SYDVKM. The chain's CDR3 is CASSPQQYRVSYEQYF. DNA of the CDR3: TGTGCCAGCAGTCCCCAGCAGTACCGTGTCTCCTACGAGCAGTACTTC. The whole variable domain, remainder taken from reference TRBV28 and TRBJ2-7, is DVKVTQSSRYLVKRTGEKVFLECVQDMDHENMFWYRQDPGLGLRLIYFSYDVKMKEKGDIPEGYSVSREKKERFSLILESASTNQTSMYLCASSPQQYRVSYEQYFGPGTRLTVT.

By share, this clone ranks as medium-sized. V is TRBV28 and J is TRBJ1-2; maybe TRBD1 (5 bases). Trimming cost V 5 bases and J 4 bases, with 20 bases left between them. The CDR3 loop spans 16 amino acids. The germline V gene encodes CDR1 MDHEN and CDR2 SYDVKM. The chain's CDR3 is CASSPPPQGWAYGYTF. The CDR3 DNA follows: TGTGCCAGCAGTCCACCCCCCCAGGGTTGGGCCTATGGCTACACCTTC.

This chain joins TRBV6-1 and TRBJ1-2; D is ambiguous. The V gene lost 7 bases and the J gene lost 4 bases, with 13 bases spanning the gap. This CDR3 has 13 amino acids. CDR1 and CDR2 (germline): MNHNS, SASEGT. This chain's CDR3 is CASKSGSGYGYTF. The DNA of the CDR3 is TGTGCCAGCAAGTCTGGGTCGGGCTATGGCTACACCTTC.

This rearrangement joins TRBV20-1 to TRBJ2-2; D possibly corresponds to TRBD2 (5 bases). Germline V CDR1 and CDR2: DFQATT, SNEGSKA (reference sequence). The CDR3 contains 14 residues. V was pared by 5 bases and J by 0 bases, with 10 bases between. The CDR3 DNA is TGCAGTGCTTTGGGAGAATCGAACACCGGGGAGCTGTTTTTT. This sequence encodes CSALGESNTGELFF.

The J gene is TRBJ1-2, the V gene TRBV30; 7 nucleotides line up with TRBD1. The germline V gene encodes CDR1 GTSNPN and CDR2 SVGIG (reference sequence). With 8 bases clipped from V and 4 bases from J, the junction kept 19 bases outside the gene matches. The CDR3 spans 16 residues. The CDR3 DNA follows: TGTGCCAGTAGTCCCCGCCTCGGACAGGCCGTCTATGGCTACACCTTC. Translated: CASSPRLGQAVYGYTF. Full variable domain (remainder filled in from reference TRBV30 and TRBJ1-2): SQTIHQWPATLVQPVGSPLSLECTVEGTSNPNLYWYRQAAGRGLQLLFYSVGIGQISSEVPQNLSASRPQDRQFILSSKKLLLSDSGFYLCASSPRLGQAVYGYTFGSGTRLTVV.

V is TRBV6-2 or TRBV6-3 and J is TRBJ2-1; 12 bases fit TRBD2. CDR1 and CDR2 (germline): MNHEY, SVGEGT. V lost 5 bases to trimming and J lost 2 bases; unmatched junction nucleotides: 10. This CDR3 region has 18 residues. In DNA form, the CDR3 reads TGTGCCAGCAGTCCGAGACTAGCGGGAGTAAGGACCTACAATGAGCAGTTCTTC. It codes for CASSPRLAGVRTYNEQFF.

This clone was observed a few times. The chain links TRBV19 to TRBJ1-3, with D unclear. Trimming removed 9 bases from V and 5 bases from J, with 14 bases in between. The CDR3 covers 13 residues. Germline CDR1 LNHDA, CDR2 SQIVND (reference sequence). This CDR3 is CASWGWGRNTIYF. CDR3 nucleotide sequence: TGTGCCAGCTGGGGATGGGGTCGAAACACCATATATTTT.

In its sample, this clone was seen a few times. The chain carries TRBV12-3 or TRBV12-4 and TRBJ2-1, with TRBD2 identical over 9 bases. CDR3 size: 16 residues. The J segment lost 2 bases and the V segment lost 6 bases, leaving 8 bases of the junction unmatched. In DNA form, the CDR3 reads TGTGCCAGCAGCCCCAGCGGGGGGTTCGCCTACAATGAGCAGTTCTTC. It codes for CASSPSGGFAYNEQFF.

This sequence joins TRBV20-1 and TRBJ2-3, with a possible D match to TRBD2 (6 bases). The CDR3 contains 16 residues. The V end lost 6 bases, the J end lost 0 bases, and 19 bases lay between the germline ends. The germline V gene has CDR1 DFQATT and CDR2 SNEGSKA (reference sequence). CDR3 sequence (DNA): TGCAGTGCACTTCGTTTAGCGACTAGTAGCACAGATACGCAGTATTTT. It yields the protein CSALRLATSSTDTQYF.

This clone was recorded a few times. The chain joins TRBV11-3 to TRBJ1-2; TRBD1 matches at 9 bases. Germline V lookup: CDR1 SGHNT, CDR2 YENEEA. CDR3 length: 14 residues. Unmatched junction bases numbered 9, after V lost 5 bases and J lost 8 bases. The CDR3: CASSGQTGGYGYTF. For the CDR3, the DNA is TGTGCCAGCAGCGGCCAGACAGGGGGATACGGCTACACCTTC.

CDR3 bases: TGTGCCATCAGTCAAGGACAGGGGATCGCTAACTATGGCTACACCTTC. Its translation: CAISQGQGIANYGYTF. The chain employs TRBV10-3 and TRBJ1-2; 9 nucleotides match TRBD1. Looked up from germline, CDR1 is ENHRY and CDR2 is SYGVKD. The CDR3 runs 16 residues. Trimming took 5 bases from V and 0 from J; bases not matched to a gene: 7.

J is TRBJ1-2 and V is TRBV3-1; a weak D match, TRBD1 (5 bases). This CDR3 is built from 15 residues. The ends were cut back, 0 bases at V and 8 bases at J, with 16 bases in the middle. The germline V gene encodes CDR1 LGHDT and CDR2 YNNKEL (reference sequence). Here the CDR3 reads CASSQDGAGRGGYTF. The CDR3 DNA sequence: TGTGCCAGCAGCCAAGATGGGGCCGGGCGTGGAGGCTACACCTTC. Supplemented by reference TRBV3-1 and TRBJ1-2, the full variable domain reads DTAVSQTPKYLVTQMGNDKSIKCEQNLGHDTMYWYKQDSKKFLKIMFSYNNKELIINETVPNRFSPKSPDKAHLNLHINSLELGDSAVYFCASSQDGAGRGGYTFGSGTRLTVV.

This clone came up many times. The chain links TRBV14 to TRBJ2-2, with a possible D match to TRBD2 (5 bases). The CDR3 runs to 15 residues. Germline V gene lookup returns CDR1 SGHDN and CDR2 FVKESK. V was trimmed by 5 bases and J by 10 bases, leaving 20 bases between them. Here the CDR3 DNA reads TGTGCCAGCAGCAAAGGGCTTGAGGGTCCGGTGGAGCTGTTTTTT. Amino acids: CASSKGLEGPVELFF.

This clone occurred a few times. The rearrangement uses TRBV27 and TRBJ2-1, with 10 positions matching TRBD2. Germline CDR1 and CDR2: MNHEY and SMNVEV (reference sequence). Unmatched junction bases numbered 7, after V lost 3 bases and J lost 8 bases. This CDR3 comprises 15 residues. CDR3 residues: CASSLAWTSGDEQFF. CDR3 DNA: TGTGCCAGCAGTTTGGCCTGGACTAGCGGTGATGAGCAGTTCTTC.

There are a few counts of this clone. The V gene is TRBV5-1, the J gene TRBJ1-2; D not certain. The CDR3 totals 15 residues. Germline CDR1 and CDR2: SGHRS and YFSETQ. Trimming pared 0 bases from V and 3 bases from J, leaving 12 bases between. CDR3 sequence (DNA): TGCGCCAGCAGCTTGGTTCCCAGGTGGGACTATGGCTACACCTTC. Encoded protein: CASSLVPRWDYGYTF.

This clone was seen only a few times. The junction departs from germline at one end; a sequencing error may be responsible. V and J are TRBV6-6 and TRBJ1-1; a possible D gene is TRBD1 (6 bases). CDR1 is MNHNY, CDR2 SVGAGI, per germline (reference sequence). CDR3 size: 17 residues. Here the CDR3 reads CASIYSEGWGQNTEAFF. CDR3 nucleotide sequence: TGTGCCAGCATTTACTCCGAAGGTTGGGGACAAAACACTGAAGCTTTCTTT.

V gene TRBV20-1 combines with J gene TRBJ2-5, with 8 bases that match TRBD2. From germline, CDR1 is DFQATT and CDR2 SNEGSKA (reference sequence). The CDR3 length is 15 residues. Trimming at V came to 1 base and at J to 5 bases, leaving 9 bases not matched to a gene. CDR3 in DNA: TGCAGTGCTAGAGTCGGCGGGAGGCCTGGGGAGACCCAGTACTTC. Its translation is CSARVGGRPGETQYF.

This clone has just a few counts. The rearrangement links TRBV6-1 to TRBJ2-7, with 7 bases identical to TRBD1. CDR1 and CDR2 (germline): MNHNS, SASEGT. V lost 5 bases and J lost 1; bases outside the gene matches: 5. CDR3 length: 14 amino acids. The CDR3 DNA is TGTGCCAGCAGTTGGGACAGAGAATCCTACGAGCAGTACTTC. As protein: CASSWDRESYEQYF.

This chain connects TRBV7-6 to TRBJ2-5; a weak D match, TRBD1 (5 bases). The V and J ends lost 3 bases and 5 bases respectively, with 16 bases between them. The CDR3 extends over 15 amino acids. The germline V gene encodes CDR1 SGHVS and CDR2 FNYEAQ. The CDR3 spells CASSFYQGLGETQYF. The DNA for the CDR3 is TGTGCCAGCAGCTTCTACCAGGGTTTGGGGGAGACCCAGTACTTC.